This is a list of T cell receptor beta chains from one sample in a study of cytomegalovirus exposure and HLA in healthy donors. The method was immunoSEQ multiplex PCR; TCRdb's version includes in-frame clones alone and lacks a portion of them. Of some 240,000 clones in the sample, around 86% were seen once. Sequencing used PBMCs. Source of these receptors: a woman aged 18-35 years in good health and CMV-seropositive. CDR3s include the opening cysteine and the closing phenylalanine or tryptophan. The order of the fields is clone size, D gene, J gene, V gene, CDR3 protein, CDR3 DNA. D genes are given only for firm matches. Size is omitted from some rows. Given values are once, few, many or a class for expanded clones.

- | TRBD2 | TRBJ2-1 | TRBV9 | CASSVGDGREGLPSSYNEQFF | TGTGCCAGCAGCGTAGGGGATGGGCGGGAGGGCCTCCCTAGCTCCTACAATGAGCAGTTCTTC
- | - | TRBJ2-1 | TRBV5-1 | CASSLAGTEQFF | TGCGCCAGCAGCTTGGCCGGGACAGAGCAGTTCTTC
- | TRBD2 | TRBJ2-7 | TRBV27 | CASSLSGLAGYEQYF | TGTGCCAGCAGTTTAAGCGGACTAGCGGGCTACGAGCAGTACTTC
- | - | TRBJ2-5 | TRBV18 | CASSDGGTQYF | TGTGCCAGCTCAGACGGGGGGACCCAGTACTTC
- | TRBD1 | TRBJ2-7 | TRBV6-1 | CASSEGQGPFYEQYF | TGTGCCAGCAGTGAAGGACAGGGTCCCTTCTACGAGCAGTACTTC
- | - | TRBJ2-1 | TRBV19 | CASKKTGGSYNEQFF | TGTGCCAGTAAGAAGACAGGAGGCTCCTACAATGAGCAGTTCTTC
- | TRBD2 | TRBJ2-7 | TRBV30 | CAWSRLGLAGSTYEQYF | TGTGCCTGGAGTCGCCTAGGACTAGCGGGTTCCACCTACGAGCAGTACTTC
- | TRBD2 | TRBJ2-1 | TRBV5-1 | CASSLVGAGGSSYNEQFF | TGCGCCAGCAGCTTGGTAGGAGCGGGAGGTAGCTCCTACAATGAGCAGTTCTTC
- | - | TRBJ1-1 | TRBV2 | CASSGRGYTEAFF | TGTGCCAGCAGTGGTCGGGGTTACACTGAAGCTTTCTTT
- | TRBD1 | TRBJ2-7 | TRBV5-1 | CASRLGTASYEQYF | TGCGCCAGCAGGCTGGGGACAGCATCCTACGAGCAGTACTTC
- | TRBD2 | TRBJ2-1 | TRBV27 | CASSSAGGYYNEQFF | TGTGCCAGCAGTTCAGCGGGAGGGTACTACAATGAGCAGTTCTTC
- | - | TRBJ1-1 | TRBV5-1 | CASSLEGQLMNTEAFF | TGCGCCAGCAGCTTGGAAGGACAGCTTATGAACACTGAAGCTTTCTTT
- | - | TRBJ2-7 | TRBV6-5 | CASSPRTYEQYF | TGTGCCAGCAGTCCCCGTACCTACGAGCAGTACTTC
- | TRBD2 | TRBJ2-7 | TRBV27 | CASSLSGLAGNEQYF | TGTGCCAGCAGTTTAAGCGGACTAGCCGGAAACGAGCAGTACTTC
- | - | TRBJ1-1 | TRBV4-2 | CASSPPLDQRGTEAFF | TGTGCCAGCAGCCCCCCCCTCGACCAGAGAGGAACTGAAGCTTTCTTT
few | TRBD1 | TRBJ1-1 | TRBV19 | CASWDGTGSLNTEAFF | TGTGCCAGTTGGGACGGGACAGGGTCTTTAAACACTGAAGCTTTCTTT
few | - | TRBJ2-7 | TRBV6-5 | CASSYSRRVYEQYF | TGTGCCAGCAGTTACTCAAGGAGGGTCTACGAGCAGTACTTC